Described below is a single T cell receptor beta chain sequence and its context. This clone occurred once. The specificity of this receptor is unknown. No much larger clonotype is one base removed from it; base qualities were not supplied. This record comes from a study of Ad26.COV2.S vaccination and SARS-CoV-2 variants (TCRdb year 2021). Some background on the complete study: The specificity and breadth of SARS-CoV-2-reactive T cell receptors after Ad26.COV2.S vaccination were assessed by TCRbeta repertoire sequencing. The TCR-sequenced set comprised around 30 samples: around 20 Ad26.COV2.S vaccine recipients, 5 placebo recipients and 8 SARS-CoV-2 convalescent individuals. Broad study findings and their caveats: After vaccination, substantial breadth of spike-specific CD8+ and CD4+ T cell responses was reported. Higher spike-specific TCR breadth was observed in Ad26.COV2.S recipients than in placebo recipients (P = 0.0014). The authors noted that the TCR breadth and depth analyses may have underestimated total T cell responses. Comparable non-spike TCR breadth was observed between vaccine and placebo recipients, consistent with only spike being contained in the vaccine.

The immunoSEQ Assay was the method used to sequence TCRbeta CDR3 regions. After extraction, genomic DNA underwent amplification by bias-controlled multiplex PCR, followed by high-throughput sequencing. As for the authors' bioinformatics: To quantify the absolute abundance of every unique TCRbeta CDR3 region, sequences were collapsed and filtered. T cell fraction was estimated by normalization of TCRbeta template counts to usable DNA, with usable DNA being measured through amplification of reference genes present in all nucleated cells. Repertoire TCRs were annotated as SARS-CoV-2-specific when V gene, CDR3 amino acid sequence and J gene were exactly matched to a known reactive TCR set. The reference SARS-CoV-2 TCR set was derived from MIRA and filtered for enrichment in COVID-19-positive ImmuneCODE repertoires, a step that removed public or cross-reactive TCRs. Drawing on the MIRA antigens, annotated TCRs were analysed further at the level of specific ORF or position within ORF. Breadth was defined as the number of annotated unique rearrangements divided by the total number of unique productive rearrangements, and depth was defined as the summed frequency of the annotated unique rearrangements. Two-sided Wilcoxon rank-sum tests were applied when comparing TCR breadth between groups. TCRdb's version of the immuneACCESS table is confined to in-frame rearrangements and falls short of the full clone set. An unresolved V gene accounts for under half of the shortfall where checked; the remainder is of unknown origin. Clone size and V and J calls were adopted from that table, with D and trimming inferred from the DNA. The sample table records about 39,000 clones; around 83% of these occur just once. The ten largest clones take up about half of the sample.

Including the terminal cysteine and phenylalanine, the CDR3 comprises 10 residues. The kept DNA is CDR3 alone, 30 bases in frame from the first base. The germline V gene (reference sequence) specifies DFQATT as CDR1 and SNEGSKA as CDR2. V is cut by 3 bases and J by 5 bases, and the space between the germline ends is 1 base. What this sample's time point label stands for: individuals recovered from natural SARS-CoV-2 infection. The TCR sequence derives from a human donor who had recovered from COVID-19. The sequence joins TRBV20-1 to TRBJ2-2; the D segment cannot be called with confidence. The starting material was peripheral blood, obtained after recovery from COVID-19. The CDR3 region has the sequence CSARTGELFF. At the DNA level, the sequence is TGCAGTGCTAGGACCGGGGAGCTGTTTTTT.